The clone carrying this T cell receptor beta chain was seen a handful of times. These data originate in a study of T cells in Graves' hyperthyroidism and ophthalmopathy. The source material, RNA transcripts, was used to amplify TCR beta CDR3 regions. Carried out on the TCR CDR3, a first-round RT-PCR used the HTBI primer set. TCRdb independently ran MiXCR on the multiplex PCR reads; one entry per CDR3 protein. This repertoire shows over 350,000 distinct CDR3 sequences, around 15% found once; its top ten account for around 28%. The V gene lost 6 bases and the J gene lost 7 bases, with 15 bases spanning the gap. This CDR3 contains 13 residues. CDR1 and CDR2 from the germline V gene are MNHEY and SVGAGI.

V is TRBV6-5 and J is TRBJ1-2, with D possibly TRBD1 on 6 matching bases. This TCR derives from a man aged 45 to 65 with Graves' ophthalmopathy. Material for sequencing was blood. The CDR3 DNA is TGTGCCAGCAGACCAACAGGGACGTCTGGCTACACCTTC. As protein: CASRPTGTSGYTF.